This T cell receptor beta chain was captured by sequencing in a study of T-cell reconstitution after alpha-beta-depleted transplantation in children. This CDR3 is 12 amino acids long. TCRbeta library construction was performed incorporating unique molecular identifiers. TCRdb reanalysed the PCR reads using MiXCR and keeps one entry per CDR3 protein. In the table there are 500,000 or so distinct CDR3 sequences, approximately 32% of which are singletons. This clonotype was counted a few times. The input for sequencing was PBMCs from the stem cell graft donor, taken from the stem cell graft. The J gene is TRBJ2-1, the V gene TRBV22-1; TRBD1, the table's D call, was not compared with the DNA. TRBV22-1 counts as a pseudogene. This clonotype was sampled from a human donor who donated a stem cell graft to a child with aplastic anemia. This CDR3 is CPEVIPLGGQFF. The CDR3 region has the DNA TGTCCTGAGGTTATTCCTCTTGGGGGGCAGTTCTTC.